This T cell receptor beta chain was captured in a study of cytomegalovirus exposure and HLA in healthy donors (dated by TCRdb to the late 2010s). General notes on the study: An earlier analysis of roughly 570 of the donors reported about 300 Gb of sequence data and 100 million to 120 million unique TCR beta sequences obtained from around 190 million T cells. Approximately 300 gigabases of sequencing data and roughly 80 million unique TCR sequences made up an early release that covered fewer than 650 HLA-typed donors. The genetic ancestry cluster associated with self-reported Caucasian donors included approximately 85% of the approximately 410 genotyped donors. The study aimed to test whether signatures of past pathogen exposure could be identified by cataloging public T cell receptors. The T cell repertoires of 550 to 850 subjects were profiled by immunosequencing and related to cytomegalovirus serostatus. A separate validation cohort of roughly 130 different subjects was used in addition to the approximately 700-subject first cohort. The study combined high-throughput TCR immunosequencing, statistical association of individual TCRs with disease status, and machine learning to predict cytomegalovirus infection status. To study patterns of TCR occurrence, a later analysis re-analyzed previously published TCR beta repertoires from 650 to 750 donors and added high-resolution HLA genotyping. Rather than using new phenotypic data, the later analysis identified candidate immune exposures from TCR beta sequences and from how often those sequences occurred across donors. In an earlier analysis of roughly 600 of the donors, high-throughput TCR beta sequencing was used to judge whether each TCR beta V gene segment behaved as functional or pseudogenic. Alongside the repertoire data, information on donor age, sex, ethnicity and CMV serostatus was compiled. A later genetic analysis used genome-wide SNP genotypes for about 65% of the roughly 700 donors, treating that subset as a discovery cohort. Every discovery cohort repertoire had been produced on one sequencing platform. Class I and class II HLA loci were covered by the typing at four-digit resolution. The number of donors typed differed by locus, with about 629-630 for A, B, C, DRB1 and DQB1, roughly 520 for DQA1, approximately 570 for DPA1, and 450 to 480 for DPB1. Four to six DR-DQ haplotypes were handled as single units for association and clustering because linkage in the cohort was strong. Among roughly 400 genotyped donors of the cohort, an average of approximately 240,000 unique TCR beta nucleotide sequences was sequenced per donor, of which about 19% were non-productive.

As encoded in the germline V gene (reference sequence), CDR1 is WNHNN while CDR2 is SYGVQD. V gives up 8 bases and J gives up 3 bases, and the segment between their germline ends measures 16 bases. From the cysteine up to the phenylalanine, the CDR3 has a length of 14 residues. Only CDR3 DNA remains: 42 bases, in frame from the first base. The cohort consisted of hundreds of healthy bone marrow donors. At the time of sampling, every cohort member was nominally healthy, though immune exposures that went unrecorded were likely present. The donor was CMV seropositive and was included in the group of 250 to 350 seropositive cohort members. Each donor provided a peripheral blood sample, and peripheral blood mononuclear cells were used for TCR beta sequencing. Genomic DNA extraction from the blood cell samples was performed with the Qiagen DNeasy Blood Extraction Kit. Libraries were constructed by the immunoSEQ multiplex PCR assay. For the multiplex PCR, a mixture combining 60 forward primers for TCR Vbeta segments and 13 reverse primers for TCR Jbeta segments was used. Amplification of the CDR3 region of rearranged TCR beta genes was performed with a multiplex PCR assay on genomic DNA. The amplified TCR beta libraries were sequenced on the Illumina HiSeq System as 87-base-pair reads. Under the source paper's analysis protocol: A later analysis tallied roughly 80 million unique TCR beta chains across the 650 to 750 repertoires, and approximately 12 million of those chains were shared by two or more donors. Raw reads were error-corrected and collapsed into unique sequences by a nearest-neighbor algorithm in which closely related sequences were merged to remove PCR and sequencing errors. V, D and J gene segments were assigned by aligning CDR3 sequences to IMGT reference sequences. Each retained sequence needed at least a six-nucleotide match to both a V gene segment and a J gene segment. Rearrangements were classified as productive when the CDR3 lacked stop codons and remained in frame with V and J, and all other rearrangements were classified as non-productive. Following IMGT convention, CDR3 was defined as the stretch from the second conserved V-encoded cysteine up to the conserved J-encoded phenylalanine. Sequences without an unambiguous match to a single V gene segment were excluded from the earlier analysis of 450 to 750 of the donors. An earlier analysis of a few hundred of the donors called V segments functional above 56.7% productive rearrangements and segregating when the between-donor standard deviation exceeded 5%. A statistical classification framework was developed to diagnose cytomegalovirus status using the catalog of TCR beta chain sequences. In a later analysis, V and J genes were assigned by comparing TCR nucleotide sequences against IMGT/GENE-DB human TR gene sequences. A later analysis assigned CDR3 sequences and most-parsimonious VDJ recombination scenarios with the TCRdist pipeline. A later analysis defined each TCR beta chain by its CDR3 amino acid sequence plus V-gene family, and excluded reads lacking a unique V-gene family. A later analysis removed several hundred highly shared, low-generation-probability nucleotide sequences to deal with suspected cross-contamination and a sequencing artifact. A later analysis calculated a clonal expansion index for each public chain from normalized within-repertoire ranks of inferred template counts. In a later analysis, generation probabilities were computed with a VDJ recombination model fitted to out-of-frame rearrangements, and the resulting probabilities were checked against IGoR. A later analysis scored TCR-TCR, TCR-HLA and TCR-CMV co-occurrence with hypergeometric tests, applying a repertoire-size bias correction to TCR pairs. A later analysis estimated false discovery rates by permuting HLA or CMV assignments 20 times. In a later analysis, co-occurring TCRs were grouped using DBSCAN, with TCRdist sequence similarity added in when clustering inside HLA-allele-positive subsets. Co-occurrence clustering excluded repertoires with fewer than 30,000 or more than 120,000 public chains, plus five with anomalous nucleotide sharing. TCRdb provides this immuneACCESS table in a form limited to in-frame rearrangements. Some clones are lacking; in checked studies, under half of them reflect an unresolved V gene, and why the rest are absent is not known. V, J and clone size reflect that table, while D and trimming were determined from the DNA. Counted in this sample were 150,000 to 200,000 clones; 75% to 85% of them appeared once. The ten largest clones add up to about 13% of the sample.

Summary of the overall study and its limitations: In the study, around 150 TCR beta chains were listed as associated with cytomegalovirus. A later analysis associated about 17,000 TCR beta sequences with specific HLA alleles at a false discovery rate of 0.05. A further reported finding was that TCR beta sequences accurately predicted the HLA-A and HLA-B alleles for most subjects in the first cohort. Because counts were too low, about 15 rarely observed V segments, including chromosome 9 orphons, were left out of the earlier analysis of 500 to 650 of the donors. Most CMV-associated TCR beta chains appeared to be HLA-restricted in a later analysis, and the HLA associations seemed to be driven largely by CMV exposure. The authors suggested that the approach could potentially be extended to other disease states and immunological phenotypes. In both the original and validation cohorts, the classifier was reported to diagnose cytomegalovirus status with high specificity and sensitivity. The presence/absence analyses assumed that sequencing depth was roughly uniform across donors, and that assumption may not be true. A later genetic analysis reported fewer N-insertions in productive TCRs among donors in an Asian-associated ancestry cluster than the approximately 700-donor mean. Correlated functional status among segregating V segments might be attributable to linkage disequilibrium, but an unknown experimental factor could not be ruled out. In vitro tests confirmed that three of the cytomegalovirus-associated TCR beta chains recognize cytomegalovirus antigens. The cohort was sequenced for TCR beta chains only, and without alpha or paired-chain data the features that could be detected were limited. In a later analysis, HLA-associated TCR beta chains were found to be more clonally expanded and to have lower generation probabilities than equally common non-associated chains. Some IMGT-functional V segments, including TRBV6-2 and TRBV6-3, could not be distinguished by the 87-base-pair reads and were therefore excluded. Across donors, most TCR sequences were observed very rarely, whereas some public TCRs were present in many individuals. A group of highly shared sequence variants was considered likely to be a technical artifact of the sequencing pipeline. An association between a missense DCLRE1C variant and V-gene and J-gene trimming of TCR beta chains was found in a later genetic analysis and replicated in an independent cohort. A later analysis reported that several top co-occurrence clusters appeared linked to parvovirus B19, influenza, CMV and Epstein-Barr virus. When HLA alleles, especially DR and DQ, strongly co-occurred, attributing TCR associations to individual alleles was difficult. Because some donors lacked HLA typing at each locus, the association tests relied only on the typed subset. For the cohort, immune exposure information was limited to CMV serostatus. An earlier analysis of around 600 of the donors showed that most TCR beta V segments appeared in productive rearrangements either about 87% or about 30% of the time, which broadly matched IMGT annotations. In a later analysis, the rate of TCR association differed among HLA loci, with DRB1 alleles having the most associated TCRs and HLA-C alleles having the fewest.

As concerns this clone: Its antigen remains undetermined. Base qualities are not provided; no much larger clone lies one nucleotide away.

Rearrangement joined TRBV10-1 to TRBJ1-2; TRBD1 is perhaps the D gene, given 6 matching bases. Sequenced: PBMCs. The sequence was obtained from a woman aged 45 to 65 in good health and CMV-seropositive. The CDR3 protein sequence reads: CASGGGQTDYGYTF. The DNA sequence follows: TGCGCCAGCGGTGGCGGACAGACCGACTATGGCTACACCTTC.